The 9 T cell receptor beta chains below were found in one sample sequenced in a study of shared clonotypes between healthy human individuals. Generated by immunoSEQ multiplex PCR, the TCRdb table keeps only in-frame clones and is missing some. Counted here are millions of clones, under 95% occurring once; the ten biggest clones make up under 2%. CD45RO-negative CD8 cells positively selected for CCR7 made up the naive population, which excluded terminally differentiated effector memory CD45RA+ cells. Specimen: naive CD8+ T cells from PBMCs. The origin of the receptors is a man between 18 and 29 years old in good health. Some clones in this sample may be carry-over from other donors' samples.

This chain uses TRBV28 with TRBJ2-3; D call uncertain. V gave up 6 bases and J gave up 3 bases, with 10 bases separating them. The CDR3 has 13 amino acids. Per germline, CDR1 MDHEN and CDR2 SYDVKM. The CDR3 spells CASSLVETDTQYF. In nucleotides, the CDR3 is TGTGCCAGCAGCCTTGTTGAGACAGATACGCAGTATTTT.

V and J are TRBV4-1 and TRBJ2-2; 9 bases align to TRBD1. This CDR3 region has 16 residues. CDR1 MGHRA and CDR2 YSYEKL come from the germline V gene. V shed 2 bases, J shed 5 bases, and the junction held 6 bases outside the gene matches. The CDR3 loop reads CASSQRAGQGTGELFF. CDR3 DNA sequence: TGCGCCAGCAGCCAAAGGGCCGGACAGGGGACCGGGGAGCTGTTTTTT.

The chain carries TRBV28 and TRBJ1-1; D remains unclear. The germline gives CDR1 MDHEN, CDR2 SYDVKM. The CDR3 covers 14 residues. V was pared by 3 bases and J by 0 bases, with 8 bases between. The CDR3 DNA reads TGTGCCAGCAGTTTCGTAGGGATGAACACTGAAGCTTTCTTT. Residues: CASSFVGMNTEAFF. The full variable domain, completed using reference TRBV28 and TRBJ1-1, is DVKVTQSSRYLVKRTGEKVFLECVQDMDHENMFWYRQDPGLGLRLIYFSYDVKMKEKGDIPEGYSVSREKKERFSLILESASTNQTSMYLCASSFVGMNTEAFFGQGTRLTVV.

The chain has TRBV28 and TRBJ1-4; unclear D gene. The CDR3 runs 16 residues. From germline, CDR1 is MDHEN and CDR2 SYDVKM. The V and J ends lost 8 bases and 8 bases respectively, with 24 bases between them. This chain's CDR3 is CASRPPTKTVQEKLFF. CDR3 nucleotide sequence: TGTGCCAGCCGCCCCCCCACCAAGACTGTCCAAGAAAAACTGTTTTTT.

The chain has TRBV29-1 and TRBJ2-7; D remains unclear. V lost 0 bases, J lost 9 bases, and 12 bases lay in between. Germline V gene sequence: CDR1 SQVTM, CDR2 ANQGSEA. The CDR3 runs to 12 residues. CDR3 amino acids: CSVEDPPGGQYF. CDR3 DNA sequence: TGCAGCGTTGAAGATCCCCCGGGCGGGCAGTACTTC.

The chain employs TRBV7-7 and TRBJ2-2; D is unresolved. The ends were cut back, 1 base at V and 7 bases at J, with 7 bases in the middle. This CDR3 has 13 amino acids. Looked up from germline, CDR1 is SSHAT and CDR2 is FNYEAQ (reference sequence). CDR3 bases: TGTGCCAGCAGCTTAGGATGGGTCGGGGAGCTGTTTTTT. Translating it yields CASSLGWVGELFF.

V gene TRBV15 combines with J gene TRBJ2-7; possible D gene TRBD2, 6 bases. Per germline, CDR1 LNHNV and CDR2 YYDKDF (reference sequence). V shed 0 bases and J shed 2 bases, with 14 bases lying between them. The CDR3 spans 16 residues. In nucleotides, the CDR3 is TGTGCCACCAGCAGAGATCGGTCCGGGGGAACCTACGAGCAGTACTTC. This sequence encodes CATSRDRSGGTYEQYF.

This chain's CDR3 is CASSPGKIWREGSYEQYF. DNA of the CDR3: TGTGCCAGCAGTCCCGGCAAAATATGGCGGGAGGGATCCTACGAGCAGTACTTC. The chain is built from TRBV28 and TRBJ2-7, with 9 nucleotides matching TRBD2. This CDR3 spans 18 amino acids. V gave up 5 bases and J gave up 1 base; unmatched junction bases: 15. Germline V gene lookup returns CDR1 MDHEN and CDR2 SYDVKM.

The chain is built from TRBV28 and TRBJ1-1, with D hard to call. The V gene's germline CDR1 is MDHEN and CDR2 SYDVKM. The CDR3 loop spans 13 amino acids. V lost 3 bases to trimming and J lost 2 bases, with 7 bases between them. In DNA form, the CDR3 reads TGTGCCAGCAGTTTGGACTCCAACACTGAAGCTTTCTTT. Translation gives CASSLDSNTEAFF.